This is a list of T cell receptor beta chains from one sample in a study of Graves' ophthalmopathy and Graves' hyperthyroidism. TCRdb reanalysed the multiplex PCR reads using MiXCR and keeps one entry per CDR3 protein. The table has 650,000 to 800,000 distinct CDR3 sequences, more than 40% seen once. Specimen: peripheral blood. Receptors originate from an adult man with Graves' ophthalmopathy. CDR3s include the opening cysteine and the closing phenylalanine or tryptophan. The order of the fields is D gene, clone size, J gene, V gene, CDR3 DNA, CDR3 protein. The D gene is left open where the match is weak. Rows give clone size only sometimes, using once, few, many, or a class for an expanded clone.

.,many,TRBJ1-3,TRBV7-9,TGTGCCAGCAGCGCCGTAGGCTGGAAAGCGGGAAACACCATATATTTT,CASSAVGWKAGNTIYF
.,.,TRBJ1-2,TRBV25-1,TGTGCCAGCAGTGACGGAACAGACGATGGCTACACCTTC,CASSDGTDDGYTF
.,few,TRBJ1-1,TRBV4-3,TGCGCCAGCAGCCAAGGGACTAAGGCTTTCTTT,CASSQGTKAFF
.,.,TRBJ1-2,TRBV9,TGTGCCAGCAGCGAGTCGGGGGACGGCTATGGCTACACCTTC,CASSESGDGYGYTF
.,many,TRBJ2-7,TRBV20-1,TGCAGTGCTAGTTCCACAGATGCCTACGAGCAGTACTTC,CSASSTDAYEQYF
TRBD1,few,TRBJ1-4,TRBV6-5,TGTGCCGCCGGGGGGACAGAAAATGAAAAACTGTTTTTT,CAAGGTENEKLFF
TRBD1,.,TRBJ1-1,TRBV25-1,TGTGCCAGCGTTGAAACAGGGGGCGCGGGGACTGAAGCTTTCTTT,CASVETGGAGTEAFF
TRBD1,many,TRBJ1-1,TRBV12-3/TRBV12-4,TGTGCCAGCAGTCCTGGGGGGACAGTAAACACTGAAGCTTTCTTT,CASSPGGTVNTEAFF
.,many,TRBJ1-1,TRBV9,TGTGCCAGCAGCGTGTACTTTAGCGCTGAAGCTTTCTTT,CASSVYFSAEAFF
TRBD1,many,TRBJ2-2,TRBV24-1,TGTGCCACCAGTGATCTACCGGGACAGGGAACCGGGGAGCTGTTTTTT,CATSDLPGQGTGELFF
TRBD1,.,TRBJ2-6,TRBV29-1,TGCAGCGTTGAAGATCTGGGGGACAGGGGGCTTGGGGCCAACGTCCTGACTTTC,CSVEDLGDRGLGANVLTF
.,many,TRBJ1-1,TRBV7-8,TGTGCCAGCAGCCTAAGGTACGCTGAAGCTTTCTTT,CASSLRYAEAFF
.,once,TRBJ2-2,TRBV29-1,.,CSVSAANVLTFGAARGELFF
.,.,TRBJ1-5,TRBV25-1,TGTGCCAGCAGTGAATTCGGGTTAGAACAGCCCCAGCATTTT,CASSEFGLEQPQHF
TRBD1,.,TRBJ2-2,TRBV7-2,TGTGCCAGCAGCTTGCCGGGACAGGGCGGCACCGGGGAGCTGTTTTTT,CASSLPGQGGTGELFF
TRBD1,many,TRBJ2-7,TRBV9,TGTGCCAGCAGCCCAGGGACAGATCTCTACGAGCAGTACTTC,CASSPGTDLYEQYF
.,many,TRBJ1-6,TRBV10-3,TGTGCCAGCGGGAATTTCGGGACGGATCCCAATTCACCCCTCCACTTT,CASGNFGTDPNSPLHF
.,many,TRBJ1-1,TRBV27,TGTGCCAGCAGTTTAGCCCCTTCCACCACTGAAGCTTTCTTT,CASSLAPSTTEAFF
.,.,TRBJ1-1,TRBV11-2,TGTGCCAGCAGCTTAGGACATCCGAACACTGAAGCTTTCTTT,CASSLGHPNTEAFF
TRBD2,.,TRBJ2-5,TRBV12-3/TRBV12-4,TGTGCCAGCAGTTTTTATAGCGGGGGGGAGACCCAGTACTTC,CASSFYSGGETQYF
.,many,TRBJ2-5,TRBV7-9,TGTGCCATCCGAGAAGAAGAGACCCAGTACTTC,CAIREEETQYF
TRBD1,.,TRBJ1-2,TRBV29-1,TGCAGCGTTGTTGGCAGGGGGCCCGCACGCGGCTACACCTTC,CSVVGRGPARGYTF
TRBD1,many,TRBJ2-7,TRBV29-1,TGCAGCGTTCTGACAGGGGAGCAGTACTTC,CSVLTGEQYF
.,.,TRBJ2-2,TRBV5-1,TGCGCCAGCAGCTTGGGGGGGTCCTCCCCTGCCGGGGAGCTGTTTTTT,CASSLGGSSPAGELFF
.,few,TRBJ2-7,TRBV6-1,TGTGCCAGCACTTGGTCGGATTCGAGTAAAGCGTACTTC,CASTWSDSSKAYF
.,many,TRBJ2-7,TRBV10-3,TGTGCCATCCGCGCCATGGGGACCTACGAGCAGTACTTC,CAIRAMGTYEQYF
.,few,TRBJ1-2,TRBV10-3,TGTGCCATCAGTGAGGGACAACTAGGCTACACCTTC,CAISEGQLGYTF
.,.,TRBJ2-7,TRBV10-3,TGTGCCATCAGGGCTTTCTCGGGGGGCGATAAGGGCGAGCAGCACTTC,CAIRAFSGGDKGEQHF
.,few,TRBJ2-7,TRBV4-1,TGCGCCAGCAGCCAAGATTTCCCCCTATCGGGAGAGCAGTACTTC,CASSQDFPLSGEQYF
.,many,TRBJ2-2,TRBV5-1,TGCGCCAGCAGCTTGGTGGGACAGAACACCGGGGAGCTGTTTTTT,CASSLVGQNTGELFF
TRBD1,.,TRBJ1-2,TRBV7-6,TGTGCCAGCAGCGTCGATCGGACAGGGGGACCAACCTATGGCTACACCTTC,CASSVDRTGGPTYGYTF
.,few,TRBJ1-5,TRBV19,TGTGCCAGTAGTAGAAGCAGGGTTGTAAGGAGCAATCAGCCCCAGCATTTT,CASSRSRVVRSNQPQHF
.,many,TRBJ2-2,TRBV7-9,TGTGCCAGCAGCCCCCCTGGGACCAACACCGGGGAGCTGTTTTTT,CASSPPGTNTGELFF
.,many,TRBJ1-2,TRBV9,TGTGCCAGCAGCGTAGACAGGGTCGGCTATGGCTACACCTTC,CASSVDRVGYGYTF
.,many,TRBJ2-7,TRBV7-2,TGTGCCAGCAGCTTACCTTGGGACGAGCAGTACTTC,CASSLPWDEQYF
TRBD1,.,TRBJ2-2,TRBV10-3,TGTGCCATCACCGAACAGGAGACAGGGGCCAGAACCACCGGGGAGCTGTTTTTT,CAITEQETGARTTGELFF
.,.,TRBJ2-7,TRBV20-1,TGCAGTTTAGACCGTTTCTACGAGCAGTACTTC,CSLDRFYEQYF
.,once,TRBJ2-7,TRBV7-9,TGTGCCAGCAGCTTCGGGCAAACCTACGGGCAGTACTTC,CASSFGQTYGQYF
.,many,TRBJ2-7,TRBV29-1,TGCAGCGTTGCGGCGGCTAGCTCCTACGAGCAGTACTTC,CSVAAASSYEQYF
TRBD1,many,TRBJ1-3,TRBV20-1,TGCAGTGCAAGACCGACAGGGGGCAGGGGAAACACCATATATTTT,CSARPTGGRGNTIYF
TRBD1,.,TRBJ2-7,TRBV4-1,TGCACCAGCAGCCAAGAAGCTGACAGGGCCTACGAGCAGTACTTC,CTSSQEADRAYEQYF
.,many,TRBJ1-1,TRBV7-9,TGTGCCAGCAGCTTGGCATACGGGGGCACTGAAGCTTTCTTT,CASSLAYGGTEAFF
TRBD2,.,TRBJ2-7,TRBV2,TGTGCCAGCAGTGAGCCCAGCGGGAAGGAGCGCGAGCAGTACTTC,CASSEPSGKEREQYF
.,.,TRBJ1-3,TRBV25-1,TGTGCCAGCACCCCTGGTAGAAAGGGGGCTGGAAACACCATATATTTT,CASTPGRKGAGNTIYF
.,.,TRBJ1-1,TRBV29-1,TGCAGCGCTGGCGGGGACCCTGGGACTGAAGCTTTCTTT,CSAGGDPGTEAFF
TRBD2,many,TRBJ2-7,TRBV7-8,TGTGCCAGCAGCTTATTAGGGACTACCACCTACGAGCAGTACTTC,CASSLLGTTTYEQYF
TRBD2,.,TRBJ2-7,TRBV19,TGTGCCAGTAGTATTGGGGACTACGAGCGGTACTTC,CASSIGDYERYF
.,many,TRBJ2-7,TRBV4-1,TGCGCCAGCAGCCGATCCCTTGCCTACGAGCAGTACTTC,CASSRSLAYEQYF
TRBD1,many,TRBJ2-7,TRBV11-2,TGTGCCAGCAGCTCCCCGGGACAGGGCTCCTACGAGCAGTACTTC,CASSSPGQGSYEQYF
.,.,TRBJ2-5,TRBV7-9,TGTGCCAGCAGCTCTGGGGTGGGGAGGGAGACCCAGTACTTC,CASSSGVGRETQYF
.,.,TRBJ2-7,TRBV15,TGTGCCACCAGCTCGCGACTCGACTACGAGCAGTACTTC,CATSSRLDYEQYF
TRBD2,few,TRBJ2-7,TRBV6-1,TGTGCCAGCAGTCCCCGGGCTAGCGGGGGTCTCGAGCAGTACTTC,CASSPRASGGLEQYF
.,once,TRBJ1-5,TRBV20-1,TGCAGTGCTAGACTAGCGGGGGACCATCAGCCCCAGCATTTT,CSARLAGDHQPQHF
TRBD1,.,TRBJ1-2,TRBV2,TGCGCCAGCAGCCCCAGCTCAGGGGGATTCTATGGCTACACCTTC,CASSPSSGGFYGYTF
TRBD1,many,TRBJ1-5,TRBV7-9,TGTGCCAGCAGCAGGACAGGGGTGGATCAGCCCCAGCATTTT,CASSRTGVDQPQHF
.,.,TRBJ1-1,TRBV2,TGTGCCAGCAGTGAAGCTTGGGACACTGAAGCTTTCTTT,CASSEAWDTEAFF